Below, 14 T cell receptor beta chains from the same sample are listed, as sequenced in a study of breast tumors, draining lymph nodes, adjacent tissues. TCRdb recomputed calls from the multiplex PCR reads with MiXCR, one row per CDR3 protein. The sample lists about 13,000 distinct CDR3 sequences, 62% occurring once. Sequenced sample: tumor-adjacent breast tissue. These receptors came from a female donor with breast cancer. Some clones in this sample may be carry-over from other donors' samples.

As regards this clonotype: Germline is not matched at one junction end, which may reflect a read error. The genes are TRBV9 and TRBJ2-1; either TRBD1 or TRBD2 may supply D (5 bases each). CDR1 is SGDLS, CDR2 YYNGEE, per germline. The CDR3 covers 15 residues. The CDR3 sequence is CASSAGTSSYNEPFF. The CDR3 DNA reads as TGTGCCAGCAGCGCCGGGACGAGCTCCTACAATGAGCCGTTCTTC.

Notes on this clonotype: Sequence at one end of the junction differs from germline and may be a read error. The gene calls are TRBV11-1 and TRBJ1-6; TRBD1 might be the D (5 bases). CDR1 is SGHAT and CDR2 is FQDESV in the germline V gene (reference sequence). The CDR3 extends over 13 amino acids. As DNA, the CDR3 is TGTGCCAGCAGCTTAGCGCAGGGTCCACCCCTCCATTTT. It translates to CASSLAQGPPLHF. Supplemented by reference TRBV11-1 and TRBJ1-6, the full variable domain reads EAEVAQSPRYKITEKSQAVAFWCDPISGHATLYWYRQILGQGPELLVQFQDESVVDDSQLPKDRFSAERLKGVDSTLKIQPAELGDSAMYLCASSLAQGPPLHFGNGTRLTVT.

This chain joins TRBV24-1 and TRBJ2-2; D unclear. The CDR3 length is 14 residues. The V end was cut by 0 bases, the J end by 7 bases, with 8 bases between. Per the germline V gene, CDR1 is KGHDR and CDR2 is SFDVKD. The CDR3 region has the DNA TGTGCCACCAGTGATTTGCAGTGGGGCGGGGAGCTGTTTTTT. Amino acid sequence: CATSDLQWGGELFF.

At least ten counts were recorded for this clonotype. CDR3 sequence (DNA): TGCAGTGCTAGGGGGACTAGCGGGAGCACAGATACGCAGTATTTT. It is translated as CSARGTSGSTDTQYF. V is TRBV20-1 and J is TRBJ2-3, with 12 bases matching TRBD2. The CDR3 runs to 15 residues. V trimming: 3 bases; J trimming: 0 bases; junction bases outside the gene matches: 1. Germline CDR1 reads DFQATT; CDR2 reads SNEGSKA (reference sequence).

Judged by abundance, this clonotype is large (0.1 to 1%). The chain links TRBV7-9 to TRBJ1-5; D not resolved. Germline loops: CDR1 SEHNR, CDR2 FQNEAQ (reference sequence). The CDR3 extends over 15 amino acids. V lost 1 base and J lost 5, with 12 bases in between. Here the CDR3 DNA reads TGTGCCAGCAGCTTAGGTAGCCTAGGTGATCAGCCCCAGCATTTT. It yields the protein CASSLGSLGDQPQHF. Looking up the rest from reference TRBV7-9 and TRBJ1-5 gives the full variable domain: DTGVSQNPRHKITKRGQNVTFRCDPISEHNRLYWYRQTLGQGPEFLTYFQNEAQLEKSRLLSDRFSAERPKGSFSTLEIQRTEQGDSAMYLCASSLGSLGDQPQHFGDGTRLSIL.

The CDR3: CASSSLGGQPQHF. The CDR3 coding sequence is TGTGCCAGCAGTTCGTTGGGGGGTCAGCCCCAGCATTTT. The chain couples TRBV12-3 or TRBV12-4 to TRBJ1-5; D perhaps matches TRBD1 (5 bases). V was cut by 4 bases and J by 6 bases, with 10 bases left in between. The CDR3 sequence is 13 residues long.

J is TRBJ1-5 and V is TRBV30; D gene ambiguous. Germline V gives CDR1 GTSNPN, CDR2 SVGIG (reference sequence). Trimming stripped 3 bases from V and 5 bases from J, with 8 bases between. The CDR3 spans 12 residues. Here the CDR3 reads CAWSQWDQPQHF. The CDR3 coding sequence is TGTGCCTGGAGCCAATGGGATCAGCCCCAGCATTTT. Based on the CDR3 plus reference TRBV30 and TRBJ1-5, the full variable domain is SQTIHQWPATLVQPVGSPLSLECTVEGTSNPNLYWYRQAAGRGLQLLFYSVGIGQISSEVPQNLSASRPQDRQFILSSKKLLLSDSGFYLCAWSQWDQPQHFGDGTRLSIL.

Within the sample, this clonotype is medium-sized. V and J are TRBV4-1 and TRBJ2-7; no definite D call. The V and J ends lost 1 base and 6 bases respectively, with 10 bases between them. The germline CDR1 and CDR2 sequences are MGHRA and YSYEKL. The CDR3 extends over 13 amino acids. The CDR3 reads CASSQVDRPEQYF. CDR3 sequence (DNA): TGCGCCAGCAGCCAAGTCGATAGGCCCGAGCAGTACTTC.

The chain uses TRBV9 and TRBJ1-3; D call uncertain. The germline V and J ends were trimmed by 5 bases and 4 bases, with 7 bases remaining between them. Germline V lookup: CDR1 SGDLS, CDR2 YYNGEE. This CDR3 comprises 12 residues. The CDR3 DNA reads as TGTGCCAGCAGGTCCCCAGGAAACACCATATATTTT. Protein sequence: CASRSPGNTIYF.

In this sample, this clonotype turned up many times. A much larger clonotype is one base distant, so this may be a read error. V gene TRBV7-2 combines with J gene TRBJ1-2; 9 nucleotides match TRBD1. This CDR3 is built from 15 residues. CDR1 and CDR2 from the germline V gene are SGHTA and FQGNSA. CDR3 protein: CASSLVTGGIYGYPF. CDR3 bases: TGTGCCAGCAGCTTAGTAACAGGGGGCATCTATGGCTACCCCTTC.

The table lists this clonotype with a count of one. The V call is TRBV25-1, the J call TRBJ2-5, with TRBD2 matching 8 bases. The V gene's germline CDR1 is MGHDK and CDR2 SYGVNS. The ends lost 7 bases at V and 1 base at J; junction bases unmatched: 8. This CDR3 has 15 amino acids. CDR3 sequence reads: CASKNPGGAQETQYF. For the CDR3, the DNA is TGTGCCAGCAAAAACCCCGGGGGGGCCCAAGAGACCCAGTACTTC.

By proportion, this clonotype is medium-sized (0.01 to 0.1%). The chain employs TRBV7-2 and TRBJ1-2, with a weak D call TRBD1 (6 bases). The germline V gene encodes CDR1 SGHTA and CDR2 FQGNSA. The CDR3 length is 13 residues. Deletions cut 1 base from V and 8 bases from J, with 11 bases between. The CDR3 DNA follows: TGTGCCAGCAGCTTAGTTACAGGGAAGGGCTACACCTTC. Encoded protein: CASSLVTGKGYTF.

With regard to this clonotype: The junction differs from germline at one of its ends, possibly a read error. The rearrangement uses TRBV7-2 and TRBJ1-4; weak D call: TRBD1 (5 bases). The germline V gene has CDR1 SGHTA and CDR2 FQGNSA. This CDR3 region has 13 residues. The CDR3, as DNA: TGTGCCAGCAGCTTAGACAGGCATGAAAACCTGTTTTTT. Protein: CASSLDRHENLFF.

This clonotype was counted ten times or more. The genes are TRBV6-5 and TRBJ1-6; tentative D call: TRBD1 (6 bases). This CDR3 has 18 amino acids. V lost 0 bases and J 10 bases, leaving 22 bases between the germline ends. CDR1 is MNHEY, CDR2 SVGAGI, per germline. The CDR3 DNA reads as TGTGCCAGCAGTTACTCGTTAGGCGGGGGGGCCCTTAGCTCACCCCTCCACTTT. Its translation is CASSYSLGGGALSSPLHF.